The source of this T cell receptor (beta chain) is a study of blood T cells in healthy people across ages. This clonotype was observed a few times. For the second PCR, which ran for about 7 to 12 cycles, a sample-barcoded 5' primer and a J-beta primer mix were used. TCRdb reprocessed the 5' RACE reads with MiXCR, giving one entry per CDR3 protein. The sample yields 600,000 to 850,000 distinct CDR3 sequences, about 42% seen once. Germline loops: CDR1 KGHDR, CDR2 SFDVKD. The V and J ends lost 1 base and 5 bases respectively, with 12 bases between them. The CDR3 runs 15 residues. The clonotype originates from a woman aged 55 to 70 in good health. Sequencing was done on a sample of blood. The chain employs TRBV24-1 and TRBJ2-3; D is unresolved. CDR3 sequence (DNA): TGTGCCACCAGTGATTTCCTAGAAGCCAAAGATACGCAGTATTTT. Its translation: CATSDFLEAKDTQYF.